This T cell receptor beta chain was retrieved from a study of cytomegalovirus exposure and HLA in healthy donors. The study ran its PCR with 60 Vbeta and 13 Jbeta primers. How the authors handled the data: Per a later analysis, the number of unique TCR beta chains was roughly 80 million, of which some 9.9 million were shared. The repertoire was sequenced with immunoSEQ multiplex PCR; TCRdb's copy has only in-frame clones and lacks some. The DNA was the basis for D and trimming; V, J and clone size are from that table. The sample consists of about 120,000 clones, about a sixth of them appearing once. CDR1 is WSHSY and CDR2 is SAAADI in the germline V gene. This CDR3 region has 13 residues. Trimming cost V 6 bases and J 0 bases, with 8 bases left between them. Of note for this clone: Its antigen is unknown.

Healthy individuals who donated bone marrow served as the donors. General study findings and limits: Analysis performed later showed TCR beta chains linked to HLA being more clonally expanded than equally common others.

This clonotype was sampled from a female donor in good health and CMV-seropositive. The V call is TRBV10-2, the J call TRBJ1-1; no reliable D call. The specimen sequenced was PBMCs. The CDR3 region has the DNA TGCGCCAGCAGAGACCAGGTGAACACTGAAGCTTTCTTT. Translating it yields CASRDQVNTEAFF.